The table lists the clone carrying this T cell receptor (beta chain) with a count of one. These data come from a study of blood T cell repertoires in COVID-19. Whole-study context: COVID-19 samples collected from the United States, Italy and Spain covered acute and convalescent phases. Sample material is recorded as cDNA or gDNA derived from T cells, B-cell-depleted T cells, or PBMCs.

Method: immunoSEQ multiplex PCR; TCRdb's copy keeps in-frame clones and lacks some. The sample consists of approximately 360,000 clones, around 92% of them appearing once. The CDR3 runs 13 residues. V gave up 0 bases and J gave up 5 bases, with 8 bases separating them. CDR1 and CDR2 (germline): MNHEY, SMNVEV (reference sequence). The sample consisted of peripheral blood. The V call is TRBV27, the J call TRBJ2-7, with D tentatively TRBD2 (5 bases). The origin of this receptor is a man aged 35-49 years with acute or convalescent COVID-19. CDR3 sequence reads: CASSLSRVHEQYF. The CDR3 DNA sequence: TGTGCCAGCAGTTTATCGAGGGTACACGAGCAGTACTTC.